Sequencing of this TCR beta chain was carried out in a study of response to subunit inactivated influenza vaccine (dated by TCRdb to the late 2010s). Notes on the research overall: The study used deep quantitative T cell receptor repertoire profiling to track responses to a trivalent subunit inactivated influenza vaccine. The paper as a whole reports these results and caveats: The authors proposed that each seasonal influenza vaccination may bring in only a limited number of new T cells.

Remarks on this clonotype: Its target antigen remains unknown. Base qualities are not recorded, but no much larger clone differs from it by a single base.

V is pared back by 2 bases and J by 7 bases, with 14 bases lying between the germline termini. Taken from the germline V gene, the CDR1 and CDR2 loops are MDHEN and SYDVKM. The CDR3 goes from the cysteine to the phenylalanine over 14 residues. The retained sequence is limited to the CDR3, 42 bases, with the frame set at the first base. Receptors were amplified or captured by RT-PCR. The sequencing machine was an Illumina HiSeq 2500. The raw public reads went through TCRdb reprocessing: fastp at Q25, MiXCR clone calling, in-frame beta chains kept. CDR3 protein duplicates are merged, each entry listing the most common genes and DNA. The sample table holds 650,000 to 800,000 distinct CDR3 sequences, of which 15% to 20% were seen once. Of the sample, approximately 10% falls within the top ten clones.

The receptor was isolated from a man aged 50 or older who received an inactivated influenza vaccine. Donor details come from another sample of the same person, matched by shared clones. The sequence is built from TRBV28 and TRBJ1-2; the D gene is unclear. The specimen was PBMCs from blood, collected 4 to 6 days after vaccination. The CDR3 region: CASSLGLDMSGYTF. The nucleotide sequence is given as TGTGCCAGCAGTTTAGGTCTCGATATGAGTGGCTACACCTTC.